The 25 T cell receptor beta chains in this list originate from one sample, sequenced in a study of blood T cell repertoires in COVID-19. Method: immunoSEQ multiplex PCR; TCRdb's copy keeps in-frame clones and lacks some. The sample has a few hundred thousand clones; 86% are singletons. Source material: peripheral blood. Receptors originate from a woman aged 45-65 years with acute or convalescent COVID-19.

The chain uses TRBV28 and TRBJ2-5; 9 bases agree with TRBD1. This CDR3 contains 15 residues. From germline, CDR1 is MDHEN and CDR2 SYDVKM. The V and J ends lost 2 bases and 4 bases, in that order; junction bases with no gene match: 5. As DNA, the CDR3 is TGTGCCAGCAGTTTACCAACAGGGGGCCTAGAGACCCAGTACTTC. It is translated as CASSLPTGGLETQYF.

The chain couples TRBV6-5 to TRBJ1-6; TRBD1 matches at 9 bases. There are 14 residues in the CDR3. J gave up 9 bases and V 6 bases, and 6 bases lay outside the gene matches. Germline CDR1 reads MNHEY; CDR2 reads SVGAGI. This CDR3 reads CASSPQGAGSPLHF. Here the CDR3 DNA reads TGTGCCAGCAGCCCACAGGGGGCCGGTTCACCCCTCCACTTT.

The J gene is TRBJ2-7, the V gene TRBV18; 7 bases align to TRBD2. This CDR3 contains 13 residues. Germline lookup yields CDR1 KGHSH and CDR2 LQKENI. V was pared by 2 bases and J by 7 bases, with 5 bases of the junction left unmatched. The CDR3: CASSPAGVGEQYF. As DNA, the CDR3 is TGTGCCAGCTCACCAGCGGGAGTGGGAGAGCAGTACTTC.

V is TRBV5-5 and J is TRBJ2-3; tentative D call: TRBD1 (6 bases). From germline, CDR1 is SGHKS and CDR2 YYEKEE (reference sequence). V gave up 4 bases and J gave up 0 bases, with 21 bases separating them. CDR3 length: 18 amino acids. As DNA, the CDR3 is TGTGCCAGCAGCCTCACATTAAACAGGGAAGCAAGCACAGATACGCAGTATTTT. This codes for CASSLTLNREASTDTQYF.

This rearrangement joins TRBV3-1 (or the pseudogene TRBV3-2) to TRBJ2-7; TRBD2 agrees at 15 bases. This CDR3 spans 14 amino acids. Germline lookup yields CDR1 LGHDT and CDR2 YNNKEL (reference sequence). V lost 4 bases to trimming and J lost 6 bases; unmatched junction nucleotides: 1. The CDR3 region is CASSLGLAGGEQYF. In DNA, the CDR3 is TGTGCCAGCAGCCTGGGACTAGCGGGAGGCGAGCAGTACTTC.

The genes are TRBV3-1 (or the pseudogene TRBV3-2) and TRBJ2-5; 8 bases line up with TRBD2. The CDR3 runs 15 residues. Unmatched junction bases numbered 7, after V lost 6 bases and J lost 1 base. Germline assignment: CDR1 LGHDT and CDR2 YNNKEL (reference sequence). CDR3: CASSRGGGAQETQYF. The CDR3 DNA sequence: TGTGCCAGCAGTCGGGGGGGCGGGGCCCAAGAGACCCAGTACTTC.

The chain links TRBV10-3 to TRBJ1-5; the D is unclear. V was cut by 2 bases and J by 0 bases, with 5 bases left in between. CDR3 size: 14 residues. The germline V gene encodes CDR1 ENHRY and CDR2 SYGVKD. CDR3: CAISERGSNQPQHF. The CDR3 bases are TGTGCCATCAGTGAGCGGGGTAGCAATCAGCCCCAGCATTTT.

This clone showed up just once. The chain links TRBV28 to TRBJ1-2; the D gene is possibly TRBD1 (6 bases). Trimming left V 5 bases short and J 4 bases short, with 17 bases between. Germline loops: CDR1 MDHEN, CDR2 SYDVKM. The CDR3 covers 15 residues. The CDR3 spells CASSLVNGQLYGYTF. CDR3 nucleotide sequence: TGTGCCAGCAGTCTAGTAAACGGACAGCTCTATGGCTACACCTTC.

The chain carries TRBV3-1 (or the pseudogene TRBV3-2) and TRBJ1-1; D not certain. The length of the CDR3 is 15 residues. Germline CDR1 LGHDT, CDR2 YNNKEL (reference sequence). Trimming stripped 0 bases from V and 2 bases from J, with 10 bases between. CDR3 in DNA: TGTGCCAGCAGCCAAGAGGGCAGGCACAACACTGAAGCTTTCTTT. Amino acids: CASSQEGRHNTEAFF.

J is TRBJ1-5 and V is TRBV27; D is perhaps TRBD1 (5 bases). Germline CDR1 and CDR2: MNHEY and SMNVEV (reference sequence). V lost 3 bases to trimming and J lost 4 bases, with 10 bases between them. The CDR3 spans 14 residues. CDR3 DNA: TGTGCCAGCAGTTTTGCGACAGCTAATCAGCCCCAGCATTTT. It translates to CASSFATANQPQHF.

The rearrangement joins TRBV6-1 to TRBJ2-3, with 7 bases that match TRBD2. CDR1 MNHNS and CDR2 SASEGT come from the germline V gene. The CDR3 runs to 14 residues. V lost 5 bases to trimming and J lost 4 bases; unmatched junction nucleotides: 6. In DNA form, the CDR3 reads TGTGCCAGCAGTTGGAAGAGCGGGGCAGATACGCAGTATTTT. This encodes CASSWKSGADTQYF.

This chain uses TRBV19 with TRBJ1-5, with no clear D. CDR3 length equals 15 residues. V was clipped by 4 bases and J by 0 bases, with 10 bases between them. The germline CDR1 and CDR2 sequences are LNHDA and SQIVND (reference sequence). The CDR3 reads CASSTLGLSNQPQHF. CDR3 nucleotides: TGTGCCAGTAGTACACTTGGACTTAGCAATCAGCCCCAGCATTTT.

Worth noting for this clone: An end of the junction does not agree with germline; a read error may underlie this. The rearrangement joins TRBV5-5 to TRBJ2-3, with 8 nucleotides matching TRBD2. CDR3 length equals 13 residues. The germline CDR1 and CDR2 sequences are SGHKS and YYEKEE (reference sequence). The CDR3 here is CARSPGGAGDRAF. DNA of the CDR3: TGTGCCCGCAGCCCGGGGGGGGCGGGGGACCGGGCTTTT.

The V and J genes are TRBV5-1 and TRBJ2-7; TRBD2 agrees at 8 bases. The ends lost 4 bases at V and 4 bases at J; junction bases unmatched: 10. This CDR3 contains 15 residues. Germline-derived CDR1 and CDR2 are SGHRS and YFSETQ. This chain's CDR3 is CASSQLADGGYEQYF. The CDR3 DNA reads as TGCGCCAGCAGCCAACTAGCGGACGGGGGATACGAGCAGTACTTC.

The genes are TRBV29-1 and TRBJ2-7, with D possibly being TRBD2 (6 bases). This CDR3 has 15 residues. Per the germline V gene, CDR1 is SQVTM and CDR2 is ANQGSEA. Trimming cost V 7 bases and J 4 bases, with 23 bases left between them. CDR3: CSAVRSHAGLYEQYF. CDR3 nucleotide sequence: TGCAGCGCCGTGCGCTCGCATGCGGGGCTGTACGAGCAGTACTTC.

The rearrangement links TRBV5-1 to TRBJ1-2; 9 bases line up with TRBD1. In germline, CDR1 is SGHRS, CDR2 YFSETQ. The CDR3 contains 12 residues. The J segment lost 7 bases and the V segment lost 3 bases, leaving 1 base of the junction unmatched. For the CDR3, the DNA is TGCGCCAGCAGCTGGGACAGGGCTGGCTACACCTTC. It specifies CASSWDRAGYTF.

This clone has ten or more counts. Mismatch with germline at one junction end may stem from a read error. V is TRBV18 and J is TRBJ2-1; TRBD1 agrees at 7 bases. The germline gives CDR1 KGHSH, CDR2 LQKENI. This CDR3 region has 13 residues. CDR3 loop: CASTPGQFNEQFF. For the CDR3, the DNA is TGTGCCAGCACACCGGGACAGTTTAATGAGCAGTTCTTC.

J is TRBJ2-3 and V is TRBV2; 12 bases agree with TRBD2. V was pared by 6 bases and J by 5 bases, with 9 bases of the junction left unmatched. The CDR3 covers 16 residues. Germline assignment: CDR1 SNHLY and CDR2 FYNNEI. The CDR3 here is CASSWDGTSGLDTQYF. In DNA, the CDR3 is TGTGCCAGCAGCTGGGATGGGACTAGCGGGTTAGATACGCAGTATTTT.

The CDR3 reads CASSDRQVAGELFF. CDR3 nucleotide sequence: TGTGCCAGCAGTGATCGGCAGGTGGCCGGGGAGCTGTTTTTT. The chain combines TRBV2 with TRBJ2-2; D is ambiguous. The CDR3 runs 14 residues. V was clipped by 3 bases and J by 6 bases, with 11 bases between them. Germline CDR1 reads SNHLY; CDR2 reads FYNNEI.

The CDR3 protein is CASTTDYNSPLHF. DNA for the CDR3: TGTGCCAGCACCACAGATTATAATTCACCCCTCCACTTT. The chain links TRBV6-5 to TRBJ1-6; the D is unclear. Germline lookup yields CDR1 MNHEY and CDR2 SVGAGI. This CDR3 spans 13 amino acids. Trimming pared 7 bases from V and 4 bases from J, leaving 8 bases between.

The chain couples TRBV24-1 to TRBJ2-2; D gene ambiguous. Trimming removed 2 bases at V and 1 base at J, with 4 bases between. The germline gives CDR1 KGHDR, CDR2 SFDVKD. This CDR3 is built from 14 residues. The CDR3 loop reads CATSDSGNTGELFF. The DNA of the CDR3 is TGTGCCACCAGTGATTCCGGGAACACCGGGGAGCTGTTTTTT.

In this sample, this clone turned up once. V and J are TRBV3-1 (or the pseudogene TRBV3-2) and TRBJ2-2, with 7 bases identical to TRBD2. CDR3 size: 11 residues. Germline V gives CDR1 LGHDT, CDR2 YNNKEL (reference sequence). Trimming cost V 4 bases and J 13 bases; bases outside gene matches: 3. The chain's CDR3 is CASSPGLLLFF. Written as DNA, the CDR3 is TGTGCCAGCAGCCCGGGACTACTGCTGTTTTTT.

The rearrangement joins TRBV7-2 to TRBJ2-1, with D perhaps matching TRBD2 (6 bases). The germline V gene encodes CDR1 SGHTA and CDR2 FQGNSA. The CDR3 is made up of 14 amino acids. The germline V and J ends were trimmed by 4 bases and 4 bases, with 11 bases remaining between them. CDR3 protein: CASSYGTGYNEQFF. The CDR3 DNA reads as TGTGCCAGCAGCTACGGGACTGGTTACAATGAGCAGTTCTTC.

The rearrangement joins TRBV5-1 to TRBJ2-1; TRBD2 matches 9 bases. J gave up 0 bases and V 3 bases, and 1 base lay outside the gene matches. The CDR3 is made up of 15 amino acids. Germline values: CDR1 SGHRS, CDR2 YFSETQ. The CDR3 here is CASSSSGDSYNEQFF. CDR3 in DNA: TGCGCCAGCAGCTCTAGCGGGGACTCCTACAATGAGCAGTTCTTC.

The CDR3 bases are TGTGCCAGCCTCGTCGGGGGAACAGATACGCAGTATTTT. Protein product: CASLVGGTDTQYF. The J gene is TRBJ2-3, the V gene TRBV12-3 or TRBV12-4; TRBD2 is a possible D gene (6 bases). V gave up 8 bases and J gave up 3 bases, with 12 bases separating them. The CDR3 totals 13 residues.